Each of the 17 T cell receptor beta chains below was sequenced from the same sample in a study of early T cells in non-severe SARS-CoV-2 infection. TCRdb processed the 5' RACE reads anew with MiXCR; each CDR3 protein has one entry. Here the sample spans approximately 60,000 distinct CDR3 sequences, around 13% being singletons. The sequencing sample was made of whole blood. Every receptor here comes from an adult who was a healthcare worker with PCR-confirmed SARS-CoV-2 infection or an uninfected control (not recorded which).

This clonotype was found many times. The V gene is TRBV6-1, the J gene TRBJ1-4; no reliable D call. Trimming shortened V by 5 bases and J by 8 bases, and 15 bases separated the two germline ends. CDR1 MNHNS and CDR2 SASEGT come from the germline V gene. This CDR3 comprises 14 residues. The CDR3 DNA follows: TGTGCCAGCAGTCTTCCGGGGTTAAGGGAAAAACTGTTTTTT. Its translation is CASSLPGLREKLFF.

The chain links TRBV19 to TRBJ2-2; the match to TRBD2 covers 10 bases. Germline loops: CDR1 LNHDA, CDR2 SQIVND (reference sequence). The CDR3 length is 16 residues. V was clipped by 5 bases and J by 2 bases; unmatched bases: 5. The CDR3 sequence is CASSWRTSGNTGELFF. The CDR3 DNA sequence: TGTGCCAGTAGTTGGAGGACTAGCGGTAACACCGGGGAGCTGTTTTTT.

J is TRBJ2-1 and V is TRBV2; no clear D. Looked up from germline, CDR1 is SNHLY and CDR2 is FYNNEI. The V gene lost 3 bases and the J gene lost 9 bases, with 9 bases spanning the gap. The CDR3 runs 12 residues. The CDR3 reads CASSDYMSEQFF. DNA of the CDR3: TGTGCCAGCAGTGACTACATGAGTGAGCAGTTCTTC.

The chain is built from TRBV20-1 and TRBJ2-1; unclear D gene. The CDR3 is 14 residues long. Deletions cut 0 bases from V and 3 bases from J, with 9 bases between. CDR1 DFQATT and CDR2 SNEGSKA come from the germline V gene (reference sequence). CDR3 sequence reads: CSARDHRLYNEQFF. CDR3 bases: TGCAGTGCTAGAGATCATCGGCTCTACAATGAGCAGTTCTTC.

In its sample, this clonotype was seen many times. CDR3 sequence: CASSLEGTNTEAFF. In DNA form, the CDR3 reads TGTGCCAGCAGCTTAGAGGGGACCAACACTGAAGCTTTCTTT. This sequence joins TRBV11-3 and TRBJ1-1; D is possibly TRBD1 (5 bases). The CDR3 runs 14 residues. Per the germline V gene, CDR1 is SGHNT and CDR2 is YENEEA. With 0 bases removed from V and 2 bases from J, the gap between germline ends came to 7 bases. The complete variable domain, with remaining parts taken from reference TRBV11-3 and TRBJ1-1, reads EAGVVQSPRYKIIEKKQPVAFWCNPISGHNTLYWYLQNLGQGPELLIRYENEEAVDDSQLPKDRFSAERLKGVDSTLKIQPAELGDSAVYLCASSLEGTNTEAFFGQGTRLTVV.

There are many counts of this clonotype. The chain links TRBV11-3 to TRBJ2-3; D is possibly TRBD1 (6 bases). Looked up from germline, CDR1 is SGHNT and CDR2 is YENEEA. The CDR3 has 14 residues. V gave up 6 bases and J gave up 5 bases, with 15 bases separating them. CDR3 nucleotide sequence: TGTGCCAGCAGTAACAGGGCAGGAAAAGATACGCAGTATTTT. Translation gives CASSNRAGKDTQYF.

V and J are TRBV15 and TRBJ2-1; perhaps TRBD2 as D (6 bases). This CDR3 has 16 residues. Per germline, CDR1 LNHNV and CDR2 YYDKDF (reference sequence). Deletions cut 2 bases from V and 0 bases from J, with 11 bases between. The CDR3 DNA reads TGTGCCACCAGCAGAAGAAACGGGAGCTCCTACAATGAGCAGTTCTTC. This translates into CATSRRNGSSYNEQFF.

This chain links TRBV2 with TRBJ2-3; no clear D. The CDR3 runs to 13 residues. From germline, CDR1 is SNHLY and CDR2 FYNNEI. The V gene lost 3 bases and the J gene lost 4 bases, with 8 bases spanning the gap. The CDR3 region is CASSENHPDTQYF. In nucleotides, the CDR3 is TGTGCCAGCAGTGAGAACCACCCAGATACGCAGTATTTT.

V is TRBV29-1 and J is TRBJ2-7, with a tentative D call TRBD1 (5 bases). CDR3 size: 11 residues. Trimming left V 6 bases short and J 3 bases short, with 9 bases between. CDR1 is SQVTM, CDR2 ANQGSEA, per germline. In nucleotides, the CDR3 is TGCAGCGTCCCAGGGAACTACGAGCAGTACTTC. Amino acid sequence: CSVPGNYEQYF.

This clonotype was counted a few times. The chain employs TRBV28 and TRBJ1-2; a possible D gene is TRBD1 (6 bases). CDR1 and CDR2 (germline): MDHEN, SYDVKM. V gave up 8 bases and J gave up 4 bases, with 17 bases separating them. The CDR3 spans 14 residues. The CDR3 protein is CASEPGGEVYGYTF. The DNA of the CDR3 is TGTGCCAGCGAACCGGGGGGCGAAGTCTATGGCTACACCTTC.

The rearrangement uses TRBV7-2 and TRBJ2-3; weak D call: TRBD2 (7 bases). The germline V gene encodes CDR1 SGHTA and CDR2 FQGNSA. The CDR3 contains 15 residues. V was clipped by 2 bases and J by 2 bases, with 11 bases between them. The CDR3 DNA sequence: TGTGCCAGCAGCTTACTCGGGGGGCCCACAGATACGCAGTATTTT. Translating gives CASSLLGGPTDTQYF.

This clonotype was recorded many times. The chain has TRBV19 and TRBJ2-1; weak D call: TRBD1 (6 bases). Trimming stripped 7 bases from V and 7 bases from J, with 14 bases between. Germline loops: CDR1 LNHDA, CDR2 SQIVND (reference sequence). CDR3 length: 13 amino acids. The CDR3 loop reads CASTIGGLNEQFF. The DNA for the CDR3 is TGTGCCAGTACCATAGGGGGTCTGAATGAGCAGTTCTTC.

V and J are TRBV9 and TRBJ1-1; D is unresolved. This CDR3 has 13 amino acids. V was cut by 0 bases and J by 4 bases, with 7 bases left in between. The germline V gene has CDR1 SGDLS and CDR2 YYNGEE. CDR3 residues: CASSVVDSTEAFF. As DNA, the CDR3 is TGTGCCAGCAGCGTAGTGGATTCCACTGAAGCTTTCTTT.

Details on this clonotype: A clone one base away is much larger, so this may be a read error. This rearrangement joins TRBV29-1 to TRBJ2-5; the D is unclear. Germline-derived CDR1 and CDR2 are SQVTM and ANQGSEA. The CDR3 totals 13 residues. The germline V and J ends were trimmed by 7 bases and 2 bases, with 14 bases remaining between them. The CDR3 DNA reads TGCAGCGCTGCCGGAGCGACGCAAGAGACCCAGTACTTC. Translated: CSAAGATQETQYF. Full variable domain (outside the CDR3, taken from reference TRBV29-1 and TRBJ2-5): SAVISQKPSRDICQRGTSLTIQCQVDSQVTMMFWYRQQPGQSLTLIATANQGSEATYESGFVIDKFPISRPNLTFSTLTVSNMSPEDSSIYLCSAAGATQETQYFGPGTRLLVL.

This clonotype showed up many times. The chain is built from TRBV5-1 and TRBJ1-3; perhaps TRBD1 as D (6 bases). Trimming removed 4 bases at V and 4 bases at J, with 12 bases between. CDR1 and CDR2 from the germline V gene are SGHRS and YFSETQ. There are 14 residues in the CDR3. CDR3 sequence: CASSRTDRGNTIYF. DNA of the CDR3: TGCGCCAGCAGCCGGACAGACCGGGGAAACACCATATATTTT.

The chain joins TRBV20-1 to TRBJ2-5, with TRBD2 matching over 11 bases. The CDR3 has 14 amino acids. V was pared by 4 bases and J by 4 bases, with 5 bases of the junction left unmatched. In germline, CDR1 is DFQATT, CDR2 SNEGSKA (reference sequence). The CDR3 here is CSAISGRARETQYF. The CDR3 DNA sequence: TGCAGTGCTATTAGCGGGAGGGCCAGAGAGACCCAGTACTTC.

This clonotype was detected many times. This sequence joins TRBV6-1 and TRBJ2-5; D uncertain. This CDR3 is built from 15 residues. The germline CDR1 and CDR2 sequences are MNHNS and SASEGT. V was trimmed by 1 base and J by 1 base, leaving 10 bases between them. The CDR3 sequence: CASSEEVRSQETQYF. The DNA for the CDR3 is TGTGCCAGCAGTGAAGAGGTCAGATCCCAAGAGACCCAGTACTTC.